A single sample is the source of the 30 T cell receptor beta chains below, sequenced in a study of blood T cell repertoires in COVID-19. Profiled with immunoSEQ multiplex PCR; TCRdb holds only in-frame clones, not every one. This table holds about 300,000 clones, about 82% found once. Input material: peripheral blood. These receptors came from a woman in her forties or fifties with acute or convalescent COVID-19.

The chain couples TRBV25-1 to TRBJ1-4; perhaps TRBD1 as D (6 bases). Trimming shortened V by 4 bases and J by 4 bases, and 13 bases separated the two germline ends. The germline V gene encodes CDR1 MGHDK and CDR2 SYGVNS. The CDR3 sequence is 15 residues long. The CDR3 DNA reads as TGTGCCAGCAGTGTACCGGGACAAATTAATGAAAAACTGTTTTTT. Translated: CASSVPGQINEKLFF. Combining the CDR3 with reference TRBV25-1 and TRBJ1-4 gives the whole variable domain EADIYQTPRYLVIGTGKKITLECSQTMGHDKMYWYQQDPGMELHLIHYSYGVNSTEKGDLSSESTVSRIRTEHFPLTLESARPSHTSQYLCASSVPGQINEKLFFGSGTQLSVL.

This sequence joins TRBV28 and TRBJ2-1, with D possibly TRBD1 on 5 matching bases. The V and J ends lost 6 bases and 4 bases respectively, with 22 bases between them. Per germline, CDR1 MDHEN and CDR2 SYDVKM. The CDR3 totals 17 residues. CDR3 DNA: TGTGCCAGCAGGCTAAGTGGGGCAGTAAGTAAGTACAATGAGCAGTTCTTC. This encodes CASRLSGAVSKYNEQFF.

V usage is TRBV7-3 and J usage is TRBJ2-1; D perhaps matches TRBD2 (5 bases). Per germline, CDR1 SGHTA and CDR2 FQGTGA. The CDR3 is made up of 12 amino acids. V was clipped by 6 bases and J by 10 bases, with 13 bases between them. The CDR3 is CASSPDRGEQFF. The CDR3 bases are TGTGCCAGCAGTCCGGACCGGGGAGAGCAGTTCTTC.

This clone was picked up one time. This chain links TRBV12-3 or TRBV12-4 with TRBJ2-1; possible D gene TRBD2, 5 bases. CDR3 length: 11 residues. V lost 10 bases, J lost 7 bases, and 11 bases lay in between. CDR3 nucleotides: TGTGCCACCCTAGCCCTAAATGAGCAGTTCTTC. Encoded protein: CATLALNEQFF.

This rearrangement joins TRBV30 to TRBJ1-6; 7 positions match TRBD1. The CDR3 is made up of 17 amino acids. The germline V gene has CDR1 GTSNPN and CDR2 SVGIG (reference sequence). V gave up 4 bases and J gave up 0 bases; unmatched junction bases: 9. The CDR3 reads CAWTDRVASSYNSPLHF. CDR3 DNA: TGTGCCTGGACAGACAGGGTGGCTAGCTCCTATAATTCACCCCTCCACTTT.

The gene calls are TRBV5-1 and TRBJ2-3, with TRBD2 as a possible D gene (6 bases). Looked up from germline, CDR1 is SGHRS and CDR2 is YFSETQ. The CDR3 has 16 amino acids. With 2 bases removed from V and 2 bases from J, the gap between germline ends came to 15 bases. This chain's CDR3 is CASSFGSGANTDTQYF. CDR3 sequence (DNA): TGCGCCAGCAGCTTTGGTAGCGGCGCTAACACAGATACGCAGTATTTT.

This chain links TRBV7-3 with TRBJ2-7; D is possibly TRBD2 (5 bases). This CDR3 contains 13 residues. The germline gives CDR1 SGHTA, CDR2 FQGTGA. V was shortened by 2 bases and J by 2 bases, with 7 bases between the two germline ends. CDR3 DNA: TGTGCCAGCAGCTTAGGGAGAGCCTACGAGCAGTACTTC. Protein: CASSLGRAYEQYF.

This chain joins TRBV4-2 and TRBJ2-1; possible D gene TRBD2, 5 bases. V lost 1 base to trimming and J lost 2 bases, with 12 bases between them. Germline V gene data show CDR1 as LGHNA and CDR2 as YNFKEQ. This CDR3 is built from 16 residues. The CDR3 DNA is TGTGCCAGCAGCCAAGGCGAGGGAGCCGCCTACAATGAGCAGTTCTTC. Amino acid sequence: CASSQGEGAAYNEQFF.

This chain links TRBV19 with TRBJ1-1; D uncertain. The CDR3 spans 14 residues. Germline loops: CDR1 LNHDA, CDR2 SQIVND (reference sequence). V was trimmed by 3 bases and J by 1 base, leaving 9 bases between them. Written as DNA, the CDR3 is TGTGCCAGTAGTATCTGGGGAGCGAACACTGAAGCTTTCTTT. Protein sequence: CASSIWGANTEAFF.

The chain has TRBV5-4 and TRBJ1-1; D remains ambiguous. Per germline, CDR1 SGHNT and CDR2 YYREEE (reference sequence). Trimming took 0 bases from V and 1 from J, leaving 4 bases between them. The CDR3 loop spans 13 amino acids. CDR3 bases: TGTGCCAGCAGCTTGGACAGGAACACTGAAGCTTTCTTT. This sequence encodes CASSLDRNTEAFF.

The chain is built from TRBV4-1 and TRBJ2-3; 9 bases are shared with TRBD2. CDR1 and CDR2 from the germline V gene are MGHRA and YSYEKL. This CDR3 is built from 17 residues. Trimming took 1 base from V and 2 from J; bases not matched to a gene: 7. Here the CDR3 DNA reads TGCGCCAGCAGCCAAGTTTGGCTAGCGGGGCCCACAGATACGCAGTATTTT. Its translation: CASSQVWLAGPTDTQYF.

This chain connects TRBV19 to TRBJ2-1; D is perhaps TRBD2 (7 bases). Germline V gene data show CDR1 as LNHDA and CDR2 as SQIVND (reference sequence). V lost 4 bases to trimming and J lost 0 bases, with 13 bases between them. The CDR3 has 16 amino acids. CDR3 loop: CASSRGGGPSYNEQFF. The CDR3 DNA reads as TGTGCCAGTAGTAGAGGGGGAGGGCCCTCCTACAATGAGCAGTTCTTC.

This chain connects TRBV7-2 to TRBJ2-1, with 8 bases identical to TRBD2. The CDR3 sequence is 12 residues long. Germline V gene lookup returns CDR1 SGHTA and CDR2 FQGNSA. Unmatched junction bases numbered 5, after V lost 8 bases and J lost 8 bases. CDR3 sequence reads: CASGSGSDEQFF. CDR3 coding DNA: TGTGCCAGCGGAAGCGGGAGCGATGAGCAGTTCTTC.

This chain connects TRBV24-1 to TRBJ2-3, with D perhaps TRBD2 (6 bases). CDR1 is KGHDR and CDR2 is SFDVKD in the germline V gene. Trimming left V 1 base short and J 6 bases short, with 7 bases between. The CDR3 totals 13 residues. The CDR3 DNA reads TGTGCCACCAGTGATTTCCTAGCGGATACGCAGTATTTT. Translating it yields CATSDFLADTQYF.

V usage is TRBV6-6 and J usage is TRBJ2-7; the match to TRBD2 covers 12 bases. This CDR3 has 15 amino acids. Losses at the gene ends were 6 bases for V and 2 bases for J; bases not matched to a gene: 5. Germline CDR1 reads MNHNY; CDR2 reads SVGAGI (reference sequence). CDR3 DNA sequence: TGTGCCAGCAGACCCCTAGCGGGAGGGCCCTACGAGCAGTACTTC. Translation: CASRPLAGGPYEQYF.

The J gene is TRBJ2-2, the V gene TRBV18; weak D call: TRBD1 (5 bases). This CDR3 region has 15 residues. Trimming stripped 3 bases from V and 0 bases from J, with 8 bases between. CDR1 KGHSH and CDR2 LQKENI come from the germline V gene. The CDR3 nucleotides read TGTGCCAGCTCACCTTGGACACCGAACACCGGGGAGCTGTTTTTT. As protein: CASSPWTPNTGELFF.

The CDR3, as DNA: TGTGCCAGCAGTGGGGGACAGGGTGTTCCTGGGGCCAACGTCCTGACTTTC. Its translation is CASSGGQGVPGANVLTF. This chain joins TRBV6-1 and TRBJ2-6; 9 nucleotides agree with TRBD1. The CDR3 loop spans 17 amino acids. Trimming removed 4 bases from V and 2 bases from J; junction bases left unmatched: 6. The germline V gene encodes CDR1 MNHNS and CDR2 SASEGT.

The V call is TRBV5-1, the J call TRBJ1-6; D uncertain. Germline V gene lookup returns CDR1 SGHRS and CDR2 YFSETQ. V gave up 0 bases and J gave up 5 bases, with 6 bases separating them. The CDR3 is 14 amino acids. The CDR3 here is CASSLGHNNSPLHF. CDR3 in DNA: TGCGCCAGCAGCTTGGGACATAATAATTCACCCCTCCACTTT.

This clone has a handful of counts. The chain carries TRBV4-2 and TRBJ1-2, with D possibly TRBD1 on 5 matching bases. Trimming pared 0 bases from V and 4 bases from J, leaving 9 bases between. The germline V gene encodes CDR1 LGHNA and CDR2 YNFKEQ. This CDR3 has 14 residues. The CDR3 reads CASSQEQVSYGYTF. The DNA for the CDR3 is TGTGCCAGCAGCCAAGAACAGGTCTCCTATGGCTACACCTTC.

In its sample, this clone was seen once. DNA for the CDR3: TGTGCCAGCAGTTTAGGCGGCATTGCAACTAATGAAAAACTGTTTTTT. It yields the protein CASSLGGIATNEKLFF. J is TRBJ1-4 and V is TRBV28; no definite D call. The CDR3 totals 16 residues. The V end lost 2 bases, the J end lost 0 bases, and 10 bases lay between the germline ends. The germline V gene encodes CDR1 MDHEN and CDR2 SYDVKM.

The table lists this clone with a count of one. The chain links TRBV15 to TRBJ2-7, with TRBD2 identical over 8 bases. Per germline, CDR1 LNHNV and CDR2 YYDKDF (reference sequence). The CDR3 is 18 residues long. J was trimmed by 2 bases and V by 3 bases; bases with no gene match: 15. Here the CDR3 DNA reads TGTGCCACCAGCAGGGCCCCGGGGGGACTAGTCCTTACCTACGAGCAGTACTTC. Translating it yields CATSRAPGGLVLTYEQYF.

The V and J genes are TRBV28 and TRBJ2-5, with no clear D. Germline V gives CDR1 MDHEN, CDR2 SYDVKM. The CDR3 runs 13 residues. The ends were cut back, 3 bases at V and 5 bases at J, with 10 bases in the middle. The DNA for the CDR3 is TGTGCCAGCAGTTTTTTAGGCAGGGAGACCCAGTACTTC. This sequence encodes CASSFLGRETQYF.

This rearrangement joins TRBV24-1 to TRBJ2-2; 10 positions match TRBD2. V trimming: 0 bases; J trimming: 5 bases; junction bases outside the gene matches: 5. The CDR3 runs 17 residues. Germline V gene lookup returns CDR1 KGHDR and CDR2 SFDVKD. The CDR3: CATSDLPGLATTGELFF. DNA for the CDR3: TGTGCCACCAGTGATTTGCCGGGACTAGCGACTACCGGGGAGCTGTTTTTT.

The CDR3: CASSASTGTGEQYF. The CDR3 DNA is TGTGCCAGCAGCGCATCGACAGGGACTGGGGAGCAGTACTTC. The V call is TRBV9, the J call TRBJ2-7; weak D call: TRBD1 (7 bases). The CDR3 is 14 residues long. V was trimmed by 3 bases and J by 7 bases, leaving 17 bases between them. Germline V CDR1 and CDR2: SGDLS, YYNGEE.

The V call is TRBV29-1, the J call TRBJ2-2; 9 bases align to TRBD2. The CDR3 length is 17 residues. The germline V gene encodes CDR1 SQVTM and CDR2 ANQGSEA. Trimming cost V 1 base and J 4 bases; bases outside gene matches: 10. The CDR3: CSVEARREGHPTGELFF. In DNA, the CDR3 is TGCAGCGTTGAAGCGAGGCGGGAGGGTCATCCCACCGGGGAGCTGTTTTTT.

V is TRBV5-4 and J is TRBJ2-7, with D unresolved. CDR1 is SGHNT, CDR2 YYREEE, per germline (reference sequence). This CDR3 region has 11 residues. V was pared by 5 bases and J by 3 bases, with 6 bases between. The CDR3, as DNA: TGTGCCAGCAGTTCGTTCTACGAGCAGTACTTC. As protein: CASSSFYEQYF.

The chain recombines TRBV2 with TRBJ2-3; D unresolved. Germline CDR1 and CDR2: SNHLY and FYNNEI. The CDR3 has 13 residues. With 5 bases removed from V and 1 base from J, the gap between germline ends came to 7 bases. In nucleotides, the CDR3 is TGTGCCAGCAGTCGCGTTCGCACAGATACGCAGTATTTT. It specifies CASSRVRTDTQYF.

The genes are TRBV9 and TRBJ1-1; 9 bases line up with TRBD1. There are 15 residues in the CDR3. The germline gives CDR1 SGDLS, CDR2 YYNGEE. V lost 4 bases and J lost 3; bases outside the gene matches: 7. The CDR3 sequence is CASSYGTGFDTEAFF. CDR3 DNA sequence: TGTGCCAGCAGCTACGGGACAGGGTTCGACACTGAAGCTTTCTTT. Variable domain in full (rest from reference TRBV9 and TRBJ1-1): DSGVTQTPKHLITATGQRVTLRCSPRSGDLSVYWYQQSLDQGLQFLIQYYNGEERAKGNILERFSAQQFPDLHSELNLSSLELGDSALYFCASSYGTGFDTEAFFGQGTRLTVV.

This clone has a handful of counts. The J gene is TRBJ2-2, the V gene TRBV5-4; unclear D gene. V dropped 5 bases and J dropped 6 bases, with 8 bases sitting between them. Germline CDR1 and CDR2: SGHNT and YYREEE (reference sequence). This CDR3 region has 12 residues. The CDR3 here is CASSSPPGELFF. The CDR3 nucleotides are TGTGCCAGCAGTAGCCCCCCCGGGGAGCTGTTTTTT.

The chain couples TRBV6-1 to TRBJ2-7, with 13 bases fitting TRBD2. The CDR3 covers 18 residues. Per the germline V gene, CDR1 is MNHNS and CDR2 is SASEGT. The V segment lost 3 bases and the J segment 5 bases; nucleotides outside the gene matches: 13. CDR3 nucleotides: TGTGCCAGCAGTGACCCCAAGGGACTAGCGGGGACCTGGGACGAGCAGTACTTC. As protein: CASSDPKGLAGTWDEQYF.